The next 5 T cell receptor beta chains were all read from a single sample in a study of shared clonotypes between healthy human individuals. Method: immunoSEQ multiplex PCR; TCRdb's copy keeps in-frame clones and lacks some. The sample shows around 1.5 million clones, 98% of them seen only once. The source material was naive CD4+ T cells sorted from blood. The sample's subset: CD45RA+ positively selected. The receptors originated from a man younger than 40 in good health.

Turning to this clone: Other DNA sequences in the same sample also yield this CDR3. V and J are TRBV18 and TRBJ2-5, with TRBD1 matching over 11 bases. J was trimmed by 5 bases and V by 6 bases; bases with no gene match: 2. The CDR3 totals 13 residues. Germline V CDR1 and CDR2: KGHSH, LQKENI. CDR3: CASSRDRGETQYF. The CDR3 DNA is TGTGCCAGCTCCCGGGACAGGGGGGAGACCCAGTACTTC.

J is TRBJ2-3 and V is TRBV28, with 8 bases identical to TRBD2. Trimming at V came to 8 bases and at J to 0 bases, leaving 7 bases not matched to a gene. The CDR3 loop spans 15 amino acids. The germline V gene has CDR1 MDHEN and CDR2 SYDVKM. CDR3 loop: CASSGAGESTDTQYF. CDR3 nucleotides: TGTGCCAGCTCAGGAGCGGGAGAAAGCACAGATACGCAGTATTTT.

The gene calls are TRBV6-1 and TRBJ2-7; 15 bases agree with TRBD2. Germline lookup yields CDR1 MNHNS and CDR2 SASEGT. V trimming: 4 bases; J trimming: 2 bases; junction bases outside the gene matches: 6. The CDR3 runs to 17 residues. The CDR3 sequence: CASSVSRTSGRAYEQYF. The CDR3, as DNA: TGTGCCAGCAGTGTGTCTAGGACTAGCGGGAGGGCCTACGAGCAGTACTTC.

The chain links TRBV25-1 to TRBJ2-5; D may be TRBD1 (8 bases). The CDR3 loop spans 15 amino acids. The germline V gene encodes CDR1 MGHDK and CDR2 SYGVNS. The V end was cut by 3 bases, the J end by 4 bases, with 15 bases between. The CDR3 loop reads CASSDQQGGRETQYF. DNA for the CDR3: TGTGCCAGCAGTGATCAACAGGGGGGGAGAGAGACCCAGTACTTC.

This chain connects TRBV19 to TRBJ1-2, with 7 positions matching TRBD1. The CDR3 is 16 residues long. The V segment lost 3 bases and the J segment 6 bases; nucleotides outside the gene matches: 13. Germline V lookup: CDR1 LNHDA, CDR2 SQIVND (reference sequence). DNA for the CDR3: TGTGCCAGTAGTATTTTCTCGGCAGGGGGATCGGATGGCTACACCTTC. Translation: CASSIFSAGGSDGYTF. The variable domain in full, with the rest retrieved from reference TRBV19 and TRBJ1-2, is DGGITQSPKYLFRKEGQNVTLSCEQNLNHDAMYWYRQDPGQGLRLIYYSQIVNDFQKGDIAEGYSVSREKKESFPLTVTSAQKNPTAFYLCASSIFSAGGSDGYTFGSGTRLTVV.